The 3 T cell receptor beta chains reported below all come from one sample, sequenced in a study of regulatory T cells in long-lasting Graves disease. Construction of TCR beta libraries relied on iRepertoire HTBI primers and on Arm-PCR targeting CDR3 regions. A single record per CDR3 protein comes from TCRdb applying MiXCR to the multiplex PCR reads. The sample records fewer than 450,000 distinct CDR3 sequences, less than 25% being singletons. Time point here: persistent/refractory GD, antithyroid drugs over 5 years with positive TRAb. With RNA extracted from PBMCs as input, the TCR library was made. The starting material was peripheral blood mononuclear cells (PBMCs), obtained when the disease was refractory, from a patient treated with antithyroid drugs. These receptors all stem from a female donor with Graves disease.

Only a few counts were recorded for this clonotype. This chain uses TRBV19 with TRBJ2-7; 9 positions agree with TRBD1. V was clipped by 6 bases and J by 2 bases; unmatched bases: 8. CDR1 and CDR2 (germline): LNHDA, SQIVND (reference sequence). This CDR3 region has 15 residues. The DNA for the CDR3 is TGTGCCAGTAGGGTCTCGGGGACAGGGACCTACGAGCAGTACTTC. Its protein product is CASRVSGTGTYEQYF.

This clonotype has only a few counts. J is TRBJ2-2 and V is TRBV7-2; maybe TRBD2 (5 bases). The CDR3 length is 15 residues. V lost 1 base and J 4 bases, leaving 10 bases between the germline ends. Germline V lookup: CDR1 SGHTA, CDR2 FQGNSA. The CDR3 loop reads CASSLVVGSTGELFF. In DNA form, the CDR3 reads TGTGCCAGCAGCTTAGTGGTGGGGAGCACCGGGGAGCTGTTTTTT.

V is TRBV6-9 and J is TRBJ1-2, with a possible D match to TRBD1 (5 bases). Germline CDR1 is MNHGY and CDR2 is SVAAGI. Trimming shortened V by 3 bases and J by 4 bases, and 18 bases separated the two germline ends. This CDR3 comprises 16 residues. The CDR3 nucleotides read TGTGCCAGCAGTTACTTACTGACCGGGACCCCCTATGGCTACACCTTC. It codes for CASSYLLTGTPYGYTF.